This TCR beta chain was identified during a study of PD-1 blockade in classical Hodgkin lymphoma. V was clipped by 2 bases and J by 2 bases, with 6 bases between them. Germline V gene lookup returns CDR1 MGHRA and CDR2 YSYEKL. The CDR3 is made up of 13 amino acids. Regarding time point: newly diagnosed, previously untreated cHL patient sample. Investigators isolated CD4+ T cells from thawed PBMCs through magnetic negative selection. For comparison, PBMCs from newly diagnosed, untreated classical Hodgkin lymphoma were used. Assay used: immunoSEQ multiplex PCR; TCRdb lists only in-frame clones, some missing. The profile covers about 3,100 clones, with 80% to 85% appearing a single time and about 2.6% taken by the ten largest.

This TCR was recovered from a human donor with classical Hodgkin lymphoma. The source material was CD4+ T cells from blood. The J gene is TRBJ1-2, the V gene TRBV4-1, with D unclear. In DNA form, the CDR3 reads TGCGCCAGCAGCCAAAGAGGGAACTATGGCTACACCTTC. Its protein product is CASSQRGNYGYTF.